The entry below describes one T cell receptor (beta chain). What it binds is unknown. The CDR3 has 14 residues. V dropped 7 bases and J dropped 5 bases, with 16 bases sitting between them. Germline CDR1 MDHEN, CDR2 SYDVKM. The data derive from a study of T cell responses to AZD1222 COVID-19 vaccine. Produced via immunoSEQ multiplex PCR; TCRdb's table is partial and in-frame only. The sample shows about 85,000 clones, around 85% of them seen only once. General study results and limits: There were vaccine-associated CD4 TCRs across spike, dominant at 160-218 and 743-854. At baseline, seropositivity was found in only a handful of AZD1222 recipients. Donor demographics were predominantly white British with a female majority; clonal diversity may be underestimated.

The sample was peripheral blood, taken on day 0 of AZD1222 vaccination. The chain couples TRBV28 to TRBJ2-3, with D perhaps TRBD1 (6 bases). This sequence originates from an adult in good health. CDR3 nucleotides: TGTGCCAGCAACACACCGCAGGGGAGAGATACGCAGTATTTT. Residues: CASNTPQGRDTQYF.